This note documents a single T cell receptor (beta chain) sequence. Its antigen is not identified. Deep was the level at which the assay was run. Per the authors' pipeline: ImmunoSEQ supplied junction-only sequences lacking quality scores, so filtering was different. Assay: immunoSEQ multiplex PCR; the TCRdb copy retains only in-frame clones and omits some. The DNA was the basis for D and trimming; V, J and clone size are from that table. The sample holds roughly 2.1 million clones, approximately 94% seen once. These data are taken from a study of shared clonotypes between healthy human individuals. The study's findings and limits: The authors sampled blood alone, and tissue repertoires likely differ. Larger estimated richness was generally recorded for naive subsets relative to memory subsets.

The V and J ends lost 0 bases and 3 bases, in that order; junction bases with no gene match: 7. The CDR3 spans 18 residues. Germline lookup yields CDR1 LGHNA and CDR2 YNFKEQ. CD45RO-negative, CCR7-selected cells formed the naive CD8 fraction, which excluded terminally differentiated effector memory CD45RA+ cells. The sequenced sample was naive CD8+ T cells from PBMCs. This sequence joins TRBV4-2 and TRBJ2-3; 12 bases line up with TRBD2. This clonotype originated in a man aged 18-30 years in good health. Some clones in this sample may be carry-over from other donors' samples. As DNA, the CDR3 is TGTGCCAGCAGCCAAGAATCACTAGCGGGAGGTCTGACAGATACGCAGTATTTT. This codes for CASSQESLAGGLTDTQYF.